These T cell receptor beta chains were read from a single sample in a study of technical replicates of blood from several donors. TCRdb's copy holds only in-frame clones and misses some; the assay was immunoSEQ multiplex PCR. The data show around 67,000 clones, approximately 83% seen once. The sequencing input was PBMCs. The receptors here all came from a human donor in good health. Some clones in this sample may be carry-over from other donors' samples. Both conserved end residues are part of each CDR3. The D gene is left open where the match is weak. The size of a clone is reported for some rows only, either as once, few or many, or as a class for expanded clones.

j_gene: TRBJ2-1; v_gene: TRBV2; d_gene: TRBD2; abundance: -; len: 15; CDR3nt: TGTGCCAGCAGCGCCGGGACTAGCGAAAGAAATGAGCAGTTCTTC; CDR3aa: CASSAGTSERNEQFF
j_gene: TRBJ1-1; v_gene: TRBV9; d_gene: -; abundance: -; len: 14; CDR3nt: TGTGCCAGCAGCGTCGCCTGGGGCGCCACTGAAGCTTTCTTT; CDR3aa: CASSVAWGATEAFF
j_gene: TRBJ1-4; v_gene: TRBV5-4; d_gene: TRBD1; abundance: -; len: 14; CDR3nt: TGTGCCAGCAGCTCGGACAGGGGGGGAGAAAAACTGTTTTTT; CDR3aa: CASSSDRGGEKLFF
j_gene: TRBJ1-1; v_gene: TRBV6-1; d_gene: TRBD1; abundance: once; len: 15; CDR3nt: TGTGCCAGCAGTACCCAGACAGGGGTTACCGCTGAAGCTTTCTTT; CDR3aa: CASSTQTGVTAEAFF
j_gene: TRBJ2-5; v_gene: TRBV11-2; d_gene: TRBD2; abundance: -; len: 17; CDR3nt: TGTGCCAGCAGCCCAACAGGACTAGCGGGAAGGCAAGAGACCCAGTACTTC; CDR3aa: CASSPTGLAGRQETQYF
j_gene: TRBJ1-1; v_gene: TRBV7-9; d_gene: -; abundance: -; len: 11; CDR3nt: TGTGCCAGCGGATTGAGGGCTGAAGCTTTCTTT; CDR3aa: CASGLRAEAFF
j_gene: TRBJ2-2; v_gene: TRBV6-5; d_gene: -; abundance: -; len: 15; CDR3nt: TGTGCCAGCAGTTACGGAGGTAGCGGTGCAGGGGAGCTGTTTTTT; CDR3aa: CASSYGGSGAGELFF
j_gene: TRBJ2-7; v_gene: TRBV5-6; d_gene: TRBD2; abundance: once; len: 14; CDR3nt: TGTGCCAGCAGCTTGAGCGGGGGGTCCTACGAGCAGTACTTC; CDR3aa: CASSLSGGSYEQYF
j_gene: TRBJ1-1; v_gene: TRBV6-5; d_gene: -; abundance: -; len: 14; CDR3nt: TGTGCCAGCAGGTACGACAGTACTAACACTGAAGCTTTCTTT; CDR3aa: CASRYDSTNTEAFF
j_gene: TRBJ1-2; v_gene: TRBV27; d_gene: -; abundance: -; len: 12; CDR3nt: TGTGCCAGCAGTTCCTCCAGGGGTGGCTACACCTTC; CDR3aa: CASSSSRGGYTF
j_gene: TRBJ2-7; v_gene: TRBV5-1; d_gene: -; abundance: -; len: 14; CDR3nt: TGCGCCAGCAGCAGCTTGGGGGGGGAATATGGGGGCTACTTC; CDR3aa: CASSSLGGEYGGYF
j_gene: TRBJ2-7; v_gene: TRBV14; d_gene: -; abundance: -; len: 14; CDR3nt: TGTGCCAGCAGCCAGGGACTTACACCCTACGAGCAGTACTTC; CDR3aa: CASSQGLTPYEQYF
j_gene: TRBJ2-1; v_gene: TRBV7-9; d_gene: TRBD2; abundance: -; len: 19; CDR3nt: TGTGCCAGCAGCTTATCATTGGGGCCTAGCGGGAGGAAATACAATGAGCAGTTCTTC; CDR3aa: CASSLSLGPSGRKYNEQFF
j_gene: TRBJ1-1; v_gene: TRBV2; d_gene: -; abundance: few; len: 13; CDR3nt: TGTGCCAGCAGGTACACAAAGAACACTGAAGCTTTCTTT; CDR3aa: CASRYTKNTEAFF
j_gene: TRBJ2-7; v_gene: TRBV4-3; d_gene: TRBD1; abundance: once; len: 15; CDR3nt: TGCGCCAGCAGCCAGGACAGGGGTAGCACCTACGAGCAGTACTTC; CDR3aa: CASSQDRGSTYEQYF
j_gene: TRBJ2-7; v_gene: TRBV2; d_gene: -; abundance: -; len: 13; CDR3nt: TGTGCCAGCAGTGAAGGGCCTGAATACGAGCAGTACTTC; CDR3aa: CASSEGPEYEQYF
j_gene: TRBJ2-7; v_gene: TRBV5-6; d_gene: TRBD2; abundance: -; len: 13; CDR3nt: TGTGCCAGCAGCTTGGCCCCCGGGGAGGGGCAGTACTTC; CDR3aa: CASSLAPGEGQYF
j_gene: TRBJ2-5; v_gene: TRBV7-2; d_gene: -; abundance: -; len: 14; CDR3nt: TGTGCCAGCAGCCCACGACAGGTTCTAGAGACCCAGTACTTC; CDR3aa: CASSPRQVLETQYF
j_gene: TRBJ1-6; v_gene: TRBV4-3; d_gene: -; abundance: -; len: 15; CDR3nt: TGCGCCAGCAGCCAAGATCGCGGTCTGAATTCACCCCTCCACTTT; CDR3aa: CASSQDRGLNSPLHF
j_gene: TRBJ2-3; v_gene: TRBV4-1; d_gene: -; abundance: -; len: 13; CDR3nt: TGCGCCAGCAGCCGGATTGAGGCAGATACGCAGTATTTT; CDR3aa: CASSRIEADTQYF
j_gene: TRBJ1-1; v_gene: TRBV5-1; d_gene: TRBD1; abundance: -; len: 14; CDR3nt: TGCGCCAGCAGCTGGACAGGGGGTCCTGGTGAAGCTTTCTTT; CDR3aa: CASSWTGGPGEAFF
j_gene: TRBJ1-2; v_gene: TRBV6-5; d_gene: TRBD1; abundance: -; len: 11; CDR3nt: TGTGCCACCGGACAGGGGTATGGCTACACCTTC; CDR3aa: CATGQGYGYTF
j_gene: TRBJ2-7; v_gene: TRBV21-1; d_gene: -; abundance: -; len: 21; CDR3nt: -; CDR3aa: CASSKGAGGLVAGGSSYEQYF
j_gene: TRBJ2-7; v_gene: TRBV5-1; d_gene: TRBD2; abundance: -; len: 12; CDR3nt: TGCGCCAGCTCTGGGGGGGCCTACGAGCAGTACTTC; CDR3aa: CASSGGAYEQYF
j_gene: TRBJ1-2; v_gene: TRBV19; d_gene: -; abundance: -; len: 14; CDR3nt: TGTGCCAGTATCGACAGGCGAGCTAACTATGGCTACACCTTC; CDR3aa: CASIDRRANYGYTF
j_gene: TRBJ1-5; v_gene: TRBV15; d_gene: -; abundance: -; len: 15; CDR3nt: TGTGCCACCAGCACCAACGACAGGCGCCGCCAGCCCCAGCATTTT; CDR3aa: CATSTNDRRRQPQHF
j_gene: TRBJ2-7; v_gene: TRBV7-9; d_gene: TRBD1; abundance: -; len: 15; CDR3nt: TGTGCCAGCAGCAGTCGGGGACAGGGGACGGAAGAGCAGTACTTC; CDR3aa: CASSSRGQGTEEQYF
j_gene: TRBJ2-6; v_gene: TRBV19; d_gene: -; abundance: -; len: 15; CDR3nt: TGTGCCAGTAGTATTACCCGGGCTGGGGCCAACGTCCTGACTTTC; CDR3aa: CASSITRAGANVLTF
j_gene: TRBJ1-1; v_gene: TRBV6-6; d_gene: TRBD1; abundance: -; len: 15; CDR3nt: TGTGCCAGCAGTTATTCGACAGGGGGAGGCACTGAAGCTTTCTTT; CDR3aa: CASSYSTGGGTEAFF
j_gene: TRBJ2-5; v_gene: TRBV7-7; d_gene: TRBD1; abundance: -; len: 15; CDR3nt: TGTGCCAGCAGCTTTTGGCAGGGGGCTGGAGAGACCCAGTACTTC; CDR3aa: CASSFWQGAGETQYF
j_gene: TRBJ1-1; v_gene: TRBV12-5; d_gene: -; abundance: -; len: 13; CDR3nt: TGTGCTAGTGTTCTACTACCGAACACTGAAGCTTTCTTT; CDR3aa: CASVLLPNTEAFF
j_gene: TRBJ2-7; v_gene: TRBV12-5; d_gene: TRBD1; abundance: -; len: 15; CDR3nt: TGTGCTAGTGGTTTGGGACAGGGGGCGCCCGACGAGCAGTACTTC; CDR3aa: CASGLGQGAPDEQYF
j_gene: TRBJ1-6; v_gene: TRBV25-1; d_gene: TRBD1; abundance: -; len: 16; CDR3nt: TGTGCCAGCAGTGCCCCTGGACAGGGCTATAATTCACCCCTCCACTTT; CDR3aa: CASSAPGQGYNSPLHF
j_gene: TRBJ2-1; v_gene: TRBV4-1; d_gene: TRBD2; abundance: -; len: 14; CDR3nt: TGCGCCAGCAGCCCCCTCGCGGGAGTATATGAGCAGTTCTTC; CDR3aa: CASSPLAGVYEQFF
j_gene: TRBJ2-1; v_gene: TRBV7-9; d_gene: TRBD2; abundance: -; len: 14; CDR3nt: TGTGCCAGCAGTCGGCGGGAGGAGTGGAATGAGCAGTTCTTC; CDR3aa: CASSRREEWNEQFF
j_gene: TRBJ2-1; v_gene: TRBV6-5; d_gene: TRBD2; abundance: -; len: 15; CDR3nt: TGTGCCAGCAGTTCCCCTAGCGGGGCCCTCAATGAGCAGTTCTTC; CDR3aa: CASSSPSGALNEQFF
j_gene: TRBJ2-1; v_gene: TRBV6-5; d_gene: TRBD1; abundance: once; len: 16; CDR3nt: TGTGCCAGCAGTTCCCGGACAGGGGGTTCCTACAATGAGCAGTTCTTC; CDR3aa: CASSSRTGGSYNEQFF
j_gene: TRBJ2-7; v_gene: TRBV4-3; d_gene: TRBD2; abundance: -; len: 15; CDR3nt: TGCGCCAGCAGCCAAGCTCTAGCGGGAGTCCACGAGCAGTACTTC; CDR3aa: CASSQALAGVHEQYF
j_gene: TRBJ1-2; v_gene: TRBV13; d_gene: TRBD1; abundance: once; len: 14; CDR3nt: TGTGCCAGCAGCGGCCGGGACAGGGGCTATGGCTACACCTTC; CDR3aa: CASSGRDRGYGYTF
j_gene: TRBJ2-5; v_gene: TRBV15; d_gene: -; abundance: -; len: 13; CDR3nt: TGTGCCACCAGCAGAGGTGGAGGGGAGACCCAGTACTTC; CDR3aa: CATSRGGGETQYF
j_gene: TRBJ2-2; v_gene: TRBV6-5; d_gene: TRBD1; abundance: -; len: 15; CDR3nt: TGTGCCAGCAGTTACGGTACAGGGGTCACCGGGGAGCTGTTTTTT; CDR3aa: CASSYGTGVTGELFF
j_gene: TRBJ2-6; v_gene: TRBV6-6; d_gene: TRBD1; abundance: -; len: 16; CDR3nt: TGTGCCAGCAGCTTACAGGGGGCGACTGGGGCCAACGTCCTGACTTTC; CDR3aa: CASSLQGATGANVLTF
j_gene: TRBJ1-5; v_gene: TRBV7-2; d_gene: -; abundance: -; len: 13; CDR3nt: TGTGCCAGCAGCTATATCCCGGATCAGCCCCAGCATTTT; CDR3aa: CASSYIPDQPQHF
j_gene: TRBJ1-1; v_gene: TRBV5-1; d_gene: -; abundance: -; len: 15; CDR3nt: TGCGCCAGCAGCCAGGACACCATAGGGAACACTGAAGCTTTCTTT; CDR3aa: CASSQDTIGNTEAFF
j_gene: TRBJ1-2; v_gene: TRBV19; d_gene: -; abundance: -; len: 13; CDR3nt: TGTGCCAGTAGTCTGGAGACTCCCTATGGCTACACCTTC; CDR3aa: CASSLETPYGYTF
j_gene: TRBJ1-6; v_gene: TRBV7-6; d_gene: -; abundance: -; len: 17; CDR3nt: TGTGCCAGCAGCTTAGGTATCCGGGGGGCGCTAAATTCACCCCTCCACTTT; CDR3aa: CASSLGIRGALNSPLHF
j_gene: TRBJ2-1; v_gene: TRBV29-1; d_gene: TRBD1; abundance: -; len: 13; CDR3nt: TGCAGCGTGCGCCGACAGGGACACAATGAGCAGTTCTTC; CDR3aa: CSVRRQGHNEQFF
j_gene: TRBJ2-7; v_gene: TRBV6-6; d_gene: -; abundance: -; len: 15; CDR3nt: TGTGCCAGCGACCGTGGAGGGCTGAGGGACTACGAGCAGTACTTC; CDR3aa: CASDRGGLRDYEQYF